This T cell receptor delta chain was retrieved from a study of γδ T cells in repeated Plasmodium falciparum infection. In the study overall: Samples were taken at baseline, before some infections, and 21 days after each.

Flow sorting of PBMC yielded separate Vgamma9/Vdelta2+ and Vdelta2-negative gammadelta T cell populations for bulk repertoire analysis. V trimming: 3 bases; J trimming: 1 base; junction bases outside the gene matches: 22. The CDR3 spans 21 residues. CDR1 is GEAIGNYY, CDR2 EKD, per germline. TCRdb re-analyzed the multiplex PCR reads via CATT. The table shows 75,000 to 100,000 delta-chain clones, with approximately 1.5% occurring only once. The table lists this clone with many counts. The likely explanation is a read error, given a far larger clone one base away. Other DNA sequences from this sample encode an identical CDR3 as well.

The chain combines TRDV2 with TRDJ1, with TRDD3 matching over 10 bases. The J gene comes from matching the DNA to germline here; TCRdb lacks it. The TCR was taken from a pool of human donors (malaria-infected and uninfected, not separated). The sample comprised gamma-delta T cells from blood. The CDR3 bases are TGTGCCTGTGACGCGTACTGGGGGATGACCTCGGGTGCGGGTGGCACCGATAAACTCATCTTT. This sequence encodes CACDAYWGMTSGAGGTDKLIF.